This paragraph covers one TCR beta chain sequence. Its antigen is unknown. Within one base of it there is no much larger clone, and no base qualities were kept. The CDR3 covers 13 residues, taking in both the cysteine and the phenylalanine. The DNA shown is the 39-base CDR3, in frame from base 1. The germline ends are 14 bases apart after V is trimmed by 5 bases and J by 6 bases. CDR1 and CDR2, per the germline V gene (reference sequence), are MNHEY and SMNVEV. This entry is derived from a study of shared clonotypes between healthy human individuals (dated by TCRdb to the early 2020s). Turning to the overall study: A few men and a couple of women, aged 18 to 49 years, made up the cohort. For each donor, CD4 naive and CD4 memory were each run on three plates, CD8 naive on two plates, and CD8 memory on one plate. Blood TCR repertoires of a handful of healthy adults were deeply sequenced to estimate repertoire size and the extent of clonotype sharing between individuals. Different laboratories and diverse techniques were used to prepare libraries and sequence TCR repertoires, to increase sequencing depth and limit assay-specific biases. Leukapheresis yielded between about 0.94 and 8.9 billion PBMCs per donor. Study-level results and caveats: Compared with non-shared clonotypes, the clonotypes found in all four sorted-subset donors had higher generation probabilities. Naive subsets generally had larger estimated clonotype richness than memory subsets did. Only blood was sampled, and tissue TCR repertoires likely differ from those in blood. Pairwise subsampling led to the expectation that sequencing depth would affect the degree of clonotype sharing among donors. The genetic and exposure-history diversity represented was limited by the small number of donors. Rarefaction of sorted-subset datasets indicated incomplete sequencing despite the large sequencing depth. Sharing across several donors was observed for approximately 5% of naive CD4, less than 4% of naive CD8, over 2% of memory CD4, and around 0.44% of memory CD8 clonotypes.

TCR CDR3 regions were amplified from genomic DNA by multiplex PCR using the deep immunoSEQ assay. Extracted genomic DNA from each cell subset was distributed evenly across all wells of several immunoSEQ 96-well plates, and each plate was treated as a replicate. Each replicate PCR for sorted subsets received roughly 0.2 ug genomic DNA, equal to about 30,000 T cell genomes. Purified libraries were measured with a Qubit 3.0 fluorometer, size-checked on a Bioanalyzer 2100, and measured again with the KAPA Library Quantification kit. Each immunoSEQ 96-well plate was sequenced on its own single-read 150-cycle Illumina NextSeq 550 flow cell. The original methods were these. Because the immunoSEQ output held only junctional sequences and lacked quality scores, the filtering could not match the filtering applied to full-length reads. To assign V/J genes and CDR3, sequences were annotated against IMGT germline references using PyIR, a Python wrapper for IgBLAST v1.9. Reads with weak V/J assignments (E-value above 1e-6), missing CDR3, stop codons, out-of-frame junctions, or ambiguous translated residues were removed. V3J clonotypes were defined as sequences sharing the same inferred V gene, J gene, and CDR3 amino acid sequence. To compute the percentage overlap between repertoires, the number of shared unique clonotypes was divided by the size of the smaller repertoire. RTK rarefaction, the Chao1 estimator, and Recon v2.1 estimates of unobserved clonotypes were used to assess repertoire richness. OLGA was used to compute generation probabilities for all TCRbeta clonotypes that the gDNA method yielded from a handful of donors. The immuneACCESS repertoire file appears here via TCRdb, limited to in-frame rearrangements. These files lack a portion of the clones; in checked studies, under half of the deficit traces to unresolved V genes, and the cause of the others is not known. Clone size and the V and J calls come from that table; the DNA yielded D and trimming. The sample table holds 550,000 to 650,000 clones, of which approximately 96% were seen once. More than 0.085% of the sample is held by the ten biggest clonotypes.

CD8 naive samples were obtained by positive selection for CCR7 among CD45RO-negative cells, yielding a CD45RA+CCR7+ population from which TemRA cells were excluded. The donors were healthy, HIV-negative adults who had no recently reported acute infections or vaccinations. Every donor was a Caucasian adult residing in Nashville, Tennessee, USA. Blood was obtained by leukapheresis, after which PBMCs were separated by Ficoll-Histopaque density gradient centrifugation and cryopreserved in liquid nitrogen vapor phase. Purity and quantity of every magnetically sorted T cell population were checked by analytical flow cytometry. Genomic DNA was isolated from each sorted fraction and quantified by UV absorbance on a Nanodrop 2000c.

Sequenced: naive CD8+ T cells sorted from blood. In the paper's terms, the cell subset or site label means: CD45RA+CCR7+. This clonotype originated in a woman between 25 and 40 years old in good health. The rearrangement combines TRBV27 with TRBJ2-7; too little of a D gene remains to name it. In nucleotide form, the sequence is TGTGCCAGCAGTCCTAACTCTTTGGCCGAGCAGTACTTC. The encoded protein is CASSPNSLAEQYF.